This passage covers 23 T cell receptor beta chains from one sample sequenced in a study of cytomegalovirus exposure and HLA in healthy donors. Primers for the PCR totalled 60 Vbeta and 13 Jbeta. Data came from immunoSEQ multiplex PCR; TCRdb stores just in-frame clones and leaves some out. The sample contains 150,000 to 200,000 clones, approximately 84% of which appear only once. The sequenced sample consisted of PBMCs. The receptors were gathered from a man aged 18 to 30 in good health and CMV-seronegative.

The rearrangement uses TRBV15 and TRBJ2-1; 9 bases map to TRBD2. V shed 8 bases, J shed 1 base, and the junction held 12 bases outside the gene matches. Germline V lookup: CDR1 LNHNV, CDR2 YYDKDF (reference sequence). The CDR3 loop spans 17 amino acids. The CDR3 is CATSLFGSGGSYNEQFF. The CDR3 nucleotides are TGTGCCACCTCGCTTTTTGGTAGCGGGGGTTCCTACAATGAGCAGTTCTTC.

This sequence joins TRBV7-9 and TRBJ1-2, with 7 bases fitting TRBD1. J lost 5 bases, V lost 5 bases, and 11 bases had no gene match. CDR1 and CDR2 from the germline V gene are SEHNR and FQNEAQ (reference sequence). The CDR3 loop spans 15 amino acids. The CDR3 DNA reads as TGTGCCAGCAGCCTCCCACCGGGACAGAAATATGGCTACACCTTC. This gives the protein CASSLPPGQKYGYTF.

The rearrangement joins TRBV5-8 to TRBJ1-6, with 8 bases fitting TRBD1. The germline CDR1 and CDR2 sequences are SGHTS and YDEGEE. CDR3 length: 15 amino acids. V shed 1 base, J shed 7 bases, and the junction held 4 bases outside the gene matches. In DNA form, the CDR3 reads TGTGCCAGCAGCTTGCAGGGGGCGCTAAATTCACCCCTCCACTTT. As protein: CASSLQGALNSPLHF.

This chain links TRBV18 with TRBJ2-1, with D possibly TRBD1 on 5 matching bases. The germline V and J ends were trimmed by 2 bases and 5 bases, with 10 bases remaining between them. This CDR3 is built from 14 residues. Per germline, CDR1 KGHSH and CDR2 LQKENI. Written as DNA, the CDR3 is TGTGCCAGCTCACCAACCAGGGCAGACAATGAGCAGTTCTTC. This sequence encodes CASSPTRADNEQFF.

The chain uses TRBV5-4 and TRBJ2-5, with a possible D match to TRBD2 (5 bases). Germline V gene data show CDR1 as SGHNT and CDR2 as YYREEE (reference sequence). V lost 1 base and J 2 bases, leaving 6 bases between the germline ends. CDR3 length: 13 amino acids. CDR3 residues: CASSLSGQETQYF. The CDR3 DNA is TGTGCCAGCAGCTTGAGCGGACAAGAGACCCAGTACTTC. Filled out from reference TRBV5-4 and TRBJ2-5, the complete variable domain reads ETGVTQSPTHLIKTRGQQVTLRCSSQSGHNTVSWYQQALGQGPQFIFQYYREEENGRGNFPPRFSGLQFPNYSSELNVNALELDDSALYLCASSLSGQETQYFGPGTRLLVL.

The rearrangement links TRBV25-1 to TRBJ2-2; 8 bases align to TRBD1. CDR1 and CDR2 from the germline V gene are MGHDK and SYGVNS. Trimming took 5 bases from V and 5 from J; bases not matched to a gene: 13. This CDR3 comprises 17 residues. The CDR3 DNA sequence: TGTGCCAGCAGTCCAGCCTTAGGACAGGGTAAAACCGGGGAGCTGTTTTTT. Residues: CASSPALGQGKTGELFF.

The chain has TRBV10-3 and TRBJ1-5; D not resolved. Germline V gives CDR1 ENHRY, CDR2 SYGVKD. The CDR3 runs 14 residues. V was trimmed by 11 bases and J by 0 bases, leaving 14 bases between them. The CDR3 DNA follows: TGTGCCGCCGCCGAGGGATTTAGCAATCAGCCCCAGCATTTT. It specifies CAAAEGFSNQPQHF.

V is TRBV19 and J is TRBJ2-1, with a possible D match to TRBD2 (5 bases). This CDR3 spans 15 amino acids. Germline assignment: CDR1 LNHDA and CDR2 SQIVND (reference sequence). V lost 5 bases and J 4 bases, leaving 15 bases between the germline ends. Written as DNA, the CDR3 is TGTGCCAGTAGTTTGGCGCCGAGAGGGTACAATGAGCAGTTCTTC. It codes for CASSLAPRGYNEQFF.

In its sample, this clone was seen a few times. This chain joins TRBV6-1 and TRBJ2-6, with D maybe TRBD1 (6 bases). The CDR3 contains 16 residues. The V and J ends lost 3 bases and 2 bases respectively, with 11 bases between them. Germline assignment: CDR1 MNHNS and CDR2 SASEGT. CDR3: CASSEIRGAGANVLTF. The CDR3 bases are TGTGCCAGCAGTGAGATCAGGGGTGCTGGGGCCAACGTCCTGACTTTC.

The chain joins TRBV5-1 to TRBJ2-5, with D hard to call. The V gene lost 0 bases and the J gene lost 3 bases, with 9 bases spanning the gap. CDR3 length equals 14 residues. The germline V gene has CDR1 SGHRS and CDR2 YFSETQ. CDR3 amino acids: CASSLETPKETQYF. In nucleotides, the CDR3 is TGCGCCAGCAGCTTGGAGACACCCAAAGAGACCCAGTACTTC.

With regard to this clone: One end of the junction fails to match germline, which may point to a read error. The rearrangement links TRBV4-1 to TRBJ2-7, with 8 positions matching TRBD2. This CDR3 has 16 residues. Per the germline V gene, CDR1 is MGHRA and CDR2 is YSYEKL. In DNA, the CDR3 is TGCGCCAGCAGCCAAAACAGCGGGAGCTCCTCCTACGAGCAGTGCTTC. It yields the protein CASSQNSGSSSYEQCF.

V usage is TRBV9 and J usage is TRBJ1-1; D unclear. CDR3 length equals 13 residues. V lost 10 bases and J lost 0, with 13 bases in between. CDR1 and CDR2 from the germline V gene are SGDLS and YYNGEE. CDR3 in DNA: TGTGCCGGCGTCGAGGAGGTGAACACTGAAGCTTTCTTT. Translation: CAGVEEVNTEAFF.

J is TRBJ1-3 and V is TRBV12-5, with 7 nucleotides matching TRBD1. The CDR3 runs 14 residues. The trim removed 5 bases at V and 3 bases at J, leaving 4 bases unmatched. Germline-derived CDR1 and CDR2 are LGHNT and FRNRAP. The CDR3 DNA follows: TGTGCTAGTGGTACTCAGGGGGTTGGAAACACCATATATTTT. Its translation is CASGTQGVGNTIYF.

The chain joins TRBV7-9 to TRBJ2-1; D not resolved. This CDR3 is 15 amino acids long. Germline V gene sequence: CDR1 SEHNR, CDR2 FQNEAQ (reference sequence). Trimming took 1 base from V and 4 from J, leaving 11 bases between them. The CDR3 protein is CASSLGAENYNEQFF. In DNA, the CDR3 is TGTGCCAGCAGCTTAGGCGCGGAGAATTACAATGAGCAGTTCTTC. The full variable domain, rest sourced from reference TRBV7-9 and TRBJ2-1, is DTGVSQNPRHKITKRGQNVTFRCDPISEHNRLYWYRQTLGQGPEFLTYFQNEAQLEKSRLLSDRFSAERPKGSFSTLEIQRTEQGDSAMYLCASSLGAENYNEQFFGPGTRLTVL.

V and J are TRBV5-1 and TRBJ2-7; maybe TRBD2 (7 bases). The CDR3 loop spans 16 amino acids. Trimming pared 2 bases from V and 2 bases from J, leaving 17 bases between. Germline values: CDR1 SGHRS, CDR2 YFSETQ. The DNA for the CDR3 is TGCGCCAGCAGCTTAAATCCGGGGAGGGGGACCTACGAGCAGTACTTC. Translating gives CASSLNPGRGTYEQYF.

The J gene is TRBJ2-7, the V gene TRBV14; 10 bases map to TRBD1. The CDR3 covers 17 residues. Per the germline V gene, CDR1 is SGHDN and CDR2 is FVKESK. V trimming: 1 base; J trimming: 5 bases; junction bases outside the gene matches: 11. The CDR3 is CASSQGQGARSVNEQYF. The CDR3 region has the DNA TGTGCCAGCAGCCAAGGACAGGGGGCGCGGTCAGTCAACGAGCAGTACTTC.

The chain joins TRBV13 to TRBJ2-1; D is unclear. Looked up from germline, CDR1 is PRHDT and CDR2 is FYEKMQ (reference sequence). The V end lost 5 bases, the J end lost 4 bases, and 18 bases lay between the germline ends. This CDR3 region has 16 residues. For the CDR3, the DNA is TGTGCCAGCAGCGCGGTGGAGACTTTATCTTACAATGAGCAGTTCTTC. Translating gives CASSAVETLSYNEQFF.

This chain joins TRBV29-1 and TRBJ1-1, with a tentative D call TRBD1 (5 bases). V gave up 4 bases and J gave up 6 bases, with 15 bases separating them. CDR1 is SQVTM and CDR2 is ANQGSEA in the germline V gene. CDR3 length: 13 residues. CDR3 sequence reads: CSVVPGPEAEAFF. The CDR3 DNA follows: TGCAGCGTTGTACCAGGGCCAGAGGCTGAAGCTTTCTTT.

This clone is a singleton in its sample. This chain links TRBV13 with TRBJ2-1, with D tentatively TRBD1 (7 bases). The CDR3 contains 16 residues. The V end was cut by 5 bases, the J end by 9 bases, with 23 bases between. Germline CDR1 is PRHDT and CDR2 is FYEKMQ (reference sequence). The CDR3 is CASSLTPSGGLSEQFF. CDR3 nucleotides: TGTGCCAGCAGCCTCACCCCCTCAGGGGGGCTTAGTGAGCAGTTCTTC.

There are a few counts of this clone. This chain links TRBV2 with TRBJ2-4; 12 bases agree with TRBD2. The CDR3 covers 15 residues. With 2 bases clipped from V and 5 bases from J, the junction kept 1 base outside the gene matches. CDR1 and CDR2 (germline): SNHLY, FYNNEI. CDR3 in DNA: TGTGCCAGCAGTGAACGGACTAGCGGGGAAAACATTCAGTACTTC. It yields the protein CASSERTSGENIQYF.

This clone was seen just once. The chain employs TRBV2 and TRBJ2-5, with 8 bases that match TRBD1. CDR3 size: 15 residues. The V gene end was trimmed by 2 bases and the J gene end by 5 bases; junction bases not matched to a gene: 7. The germline CDR1 and CDR2 sequences are SNHLY and FYNNEI. CDR3 in amino acids: CASSEWDRSGETQYF. The CDR3 DNA reads TGTGCCAGCAGTGAATGGGACAGGTCTGGGGAGACCCAGTACTTC.

The rearrangement joins TRBV6-5 to TRBJ2-5; 8 positions match TRBD1. With V trimmed by 1 base and J by 2 bases, 0 bases remained unmatched. CDR1 and CDR2 (germline): MNHEY, SVGAGI. This CDR3 is 14 amino acids long. The CDR3 loop reads CASSYYRGQETQYF. DNA for the CDR3: TGTGCCAGCAGTTACTACAGGGGGCAAGAGACCCAGTACTTC.

The chain joins TRBV2 to TRBJ2-7; TRBD1 aligns across 7 bases. This CDR3 has 14 residues. Germline trimming cut 7 bases from V and 3 bases from J; bases unmatched to any gene: 9. CDR1 and CDR2 (germline): SNHLY, FYNNEI. The CDR3: CASKGQTSNYEQYF. For the CDR3, the DNA is TGTGCCAGCAAGGGACAGACTTCTAACTACGAGCAGTACTTC.